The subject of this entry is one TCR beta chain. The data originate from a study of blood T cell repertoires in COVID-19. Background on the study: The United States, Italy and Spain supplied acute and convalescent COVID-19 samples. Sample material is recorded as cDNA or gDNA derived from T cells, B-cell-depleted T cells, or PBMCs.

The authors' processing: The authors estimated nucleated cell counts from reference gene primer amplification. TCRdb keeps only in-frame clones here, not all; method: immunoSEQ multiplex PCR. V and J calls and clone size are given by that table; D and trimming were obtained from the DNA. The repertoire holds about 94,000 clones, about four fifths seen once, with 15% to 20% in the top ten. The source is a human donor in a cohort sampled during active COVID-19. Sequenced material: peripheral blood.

The CDR3 DNA reads as TGTGCCTGGAGTCGGGGAGGGACCAGCTACGAGCAGTACTTC. Its protein is CAWSRGGTSYEQYF. The gene calls are TRBV30 and TRBJ2-7, with 7 nucleotides matching TRBD2. The CDR3 is 14 amino acids. The ends lost 2 bases at V and 3 bases at J; junction bases unmatched: 7. The germline CDR1 and CDR2 sequences are GTSNPN and SVGIG (reference sequence).